Listed here are 29 T cell receptor beta chains from one sample, sequenced in a study of T cell responses to AZD1222 COVID-19 vaccine. The assay was immunoSEQ multiplex PCR, and TCRdb's table has in-frame clones only and misses some. The table has some 200,000 clones, roughly nine tenths seen once. This sample comprised peripheral blood, obtained 28 days after the second AZD1222 dose. These receptors were collected from an adult who received the AZD1222 COVID-19 vaccine.

This clone has a single count. The chain employs TRBV12-3 or TRBV12-4 and TRBJ2-7; D might be TRBD1 (5 bases). V was clipped by 7 bases and J by 6 bases, with 13 bases between them. The CDR3 runs 12 residues. This CDR3 is CASTIGVGEQYF. The CDR3 bases are TGTGCCAGCACCATAGGGGTCGGCGAGCAGTACTTC.

V is TRBV27 and J is TRBJ2-5; D may be TRBD1 (6 bases). CDR3 size: 14 residues. V was shortened by 4 bases and J by 5 bases, with 14 bases between the two germline ends. Germline values: CDR1 MNHEY, CDR2 SMNVEV (reference sequence). The CDR3 coding sequence is TGTGCCAGCAGTTCCCACAGGGAGCGCGAGACCCAGTACTTC. This translates into CASSSHRERETQYF.

V gene TRBV7-2 combines with J gene TRBJ2-5; D is undetermined. The germline V gene encodes CDR1 SGHTA and CDR2 FQGNSA. This CDR3 spans 15 amino acids. V was cut by 2 bases and J by 5 bases, with 15 bases left in between. This chain's CDR3 is CASSLFGQVRETQYF. As DNA, the CDR3 is TGTGCCAGCAGCTTATTTGGCCAGGTTAGGGAGACCCAGTACTTC. Together with reference TRBV7-2 and TRBJ2-5, the CDR3 gives the full variable domain: GAGVSQSPSNKVTEKGKDVELRCDPISGHTALYWYRQSLGQGLEFLIYFQGNSAPDKSGLPSDRFSAERTGGSVSTLTIQRTQQEDSAVYLCASSLFGQVRETQYFGPGTRLLVL.

The V gene is TRBV30, the J gene TRBJ1-1; D unresolved. The CDR3 length is 13 residues. V gave up 1 base and J gave up 2 bases, with 8 bases separating them. Germline assignment: CDR1 GTSNPN and CDR2 SVGIG (reference sequence). CDR3 sequence (DNA): TGTGCCTGGAGTGCGGGTAGTAACACTGAAGCTTTCTTT. Translation gives CAWSAGSNTEAFF.

The chain has TRBV6-1 and TRBJ1-3; D is possibly TRBD1 (6 bases). V shed 3 bases and J shed 9 bases, with 12 bases lying between them. Germline V gives CDR1 MNHNS, CDR2 SASEGT. The CDR3 consists of 13 residues. Here the CDR3 DNA reads TGTGCCAGCAGTGAGGGACACTCCGGCACCATATATTTT. Its translation: CASSEGHSGTIYF.

V gene TRBV29-1 combines with J gene TRBJ1-2; 10 bases agree with TRBD1. Per the germline V gene, CDR1 is SQVTM and CDR2 is ANQGSEA. The CDR3 consists of 14 residues. V was clipped by 7 bases and J by 3 bases; unmatched bases: 8. CDR3: CSAGGQGQYYGYTF. CDR3 sequence (DNA): TGCAGCGCTGGGGGACAGGGGCAATACTATGGCTACACCTTC.

The chain couples TRBV4-1 to TRBJ1-6; D possibly corresponds to TRBD1 (5 bases). CDR1 and CDR2 (germline): MGHRA, YSYEKL. Trimming took off 4 bases at V and 10 bases at J, with 14 bases between the two ends. The CDR3 is made up of 14 amino acids. CDR3 coding DNA: TGCGCCAGCAGCCCAGGGATGTCACGGTCACCCCTCCACTTT. Its protein is CASSPGMSRSPLHF.

The V and J genes are TRBV4-2 and TRBJ2-7; TRBD2 is a possible D gene (5 bases). There are 15 residues in the CDR3. Deletions cut 2 bases from V and 1 base from J, with 12 bases between. Per the germline V gene, CDR1 is LGHNA and CDR2 is YNFKEQ. The CDR3 nucleotides are TGTGCCAGCAGCCAACCGGGGTCGCATTCCTACGAGCAGTACTTC. Protein: CASSQPGSHSYEQYF.

V gene TRBV6-5 combines with J gene TRBJ1-5; D is unresolved. The V gene lost 6 bases and the J gene lost 4 bases, with 10 bases spanning the gap. The CDR3 has 13 amino acids. The germline V gene encodes CDR1 MNHEY and CDR2 SVGAGI. Here the CDR3 reads CASSNTRNQPQHF. The CDR3 DNA sequence: TGTGCCAGCAGCAACACGAGGAATCAGCCCCAGCATTTT.

The CDR3 region is CASSLTGGNYNSPLHF. CDR3 nucleotides: TGTGCCAGCAGCCTTACAGGGGGCAACTATAATTCACCCCTCCACTTT. The rearrangement joins TRBV5-6 to TRBJ1-6, with 9 nucleotides matching TRBD1. This CDR3 comprises 16 residues. CDR1 is SGHDT, CDR2 YYEEEE, per germline. Trimming cost V 4 bases and J 3 bases; bases outside gene matches: 5.

The chain links TRBV12-5 to TRBJ2-2, with TRBD1 identical over 8 bases. The CDR3 spans 14 residues. V was pared by 6 bases and J by 7 bases, with 7 bases of the junction left unmatched. Germline V gene data show CDR1 as LGHNT and CDR2 as FRNRAP. In DNA, the CDR3 is TGTGCTAGTGGGGTCAGGGGGCTGGACGGGGAGCTGTTTTTT. Protein: CASGVRGLDGELFF.

CDR3 in DNA: TGCGCCAGCAGCCGATGGACAGGGATCCAAGAGACCCAGTACTTC. This sequence encodes CASSRWTGIQETQYF. The chain employs TRBV5-1 and TRBJ2-5; TRBD1 matches 8 bases. Germline trimming cut 4 bases from V and 1 base from J; bases unmatched to any gene: 6. Germline CDR1 reads SGHRS; CDR2 reads YFSETQ. The CDR3 spans 15 residues. Variable domain in full (rest from reference TRBV5-1 and TRBJ2-5): KAGVTQTPRYLIKTRGQQVTLSCSPISGHRSVSWYQQTPGQGLQFLFEYFSETQRNKGNFPGRFSGRQFSNSRSEMNVSTLELGDSALYLCASSRWTGIQETQYFGPGTRLLVL.

This clone was detected only once. V usage is TRBV30 and J usage is TRBJ2-2, with D perhaps matching TRBD1 (5 bases). Germline assignment: CDR1 GTSNPN and CDR2 SVGIG (reference sequence). V lost 0 bases to trimming and J lost 4 bases, with 9 bases between them. This CDR3 is 14 amino acids long. CDR3 residues: CAWSVLGPTGELFF. CDR3 DNA sequence: TGTGCCTGGAGTGTACTGGGGCCCACCGGGGAGCTGTTTTTT.

This rearrangement joins TRBV5-1 to TRBJ2-5, with 8 bases lining up with TRBD2. With 5 bases clipped from V and 4 bases from J, the junction kept 10 bases outside the gene matches. The germline gives CDR1 SGHRS, CDR2 YFSETQ. The CDR3 spans 15 residues. The CDR3 DNA is TGCGCCAGCAGTATTAGCGGGGCCCGTCGAGAGACCCAGTACTTC. This translates into CASSISGARRETQYF.

This chain links TRBV18 with TRBJ2-5; D might be TRBD2 (5 bases). Trimming removed 2 bases from V and 1 base from J, with 14 bases in between. CDR1 KGHSH and CDR2 LQKENI come from the germline V gene. CDR3 length: 16 residues. In DNA, the CDR3 is TGTGCCAGCTCACCAAGGACTGCTACCACCCAAGAGACCCAGTACTTC. Protein product: CASSPRTATTQETQYF.

The chain links TRBV3-1 (or the pseudogene TRBV3-2) to TRBJ1-4, with D perhaps TRBD1 (5 bases). There are 13 residues in the CDR3. In germline, CDR1 is LGHDT, CDR2 YNNKEL (reference sequence). V lost 7 bases to trimming and J lost 11 bases, with 17 bases between them. CDR3 in DNA: TGTGCCAGCACCTTGAGGGAGGGGAGGAAACTGTTTTTT. Its protein is CASTLREGRKLFF.

This chain uses TRBV5-6 with TRBJ2-1; a weak D match, TRBD2 (6 bases). The CDR3 totals 15 residues. Germline V lookup: CDR1 SGHDT, CDR2 YYEEEE. V gave up 4 bases and J gave up 4 bases, with 15 bases separating them. CDR3 nucleotides: TGTGCCAGCAGCCTGCGGGGACTCGGGTACAATGAGCAGTTCTTC. Translation: CASSLRGLGYNEQFF.

This chain connects TRBV19 to TRBJ2-7, with no clear D. The germline gives CDR1 LNHDA, CDR2 SQIVND (reference sequence). The CDR3 extends over 17 amino acids. V lost 8 bases and J 2 bases, leaving 25 bases between the germline ends. For the CDR3, the DNA is TGTGCCAGTCAGGACGGATATAGCCTAGAGCGTCCCTACGAGCAGTACTTC. Protein product: CASQDGYSLERPYEQYF.

Notes on this clone: At one end the junction does not follow the germline gene, possibly because of a read error. The chain uses TRBV3-1 (or the pseudogene TRBV3-2) and TRBJ2-2; D not resolved. Per the germline V gene, CDR1 is LGHDT and CDR2 is YNNKEL (reference sequence). The CDR3 consists of 13 residues. The CDR3 spells CASSKEYTGELFF. The DNA of the CDR3 is TGTGCCAGCAGCAAAGAGTACACCGGGGAGCTGTTTTTT.

V is TRBV19 and J is TRBJ1-4; a weak D match, TRBD1 (5 bases). The CDR3 sequence is 16 residues long. Deletions cut 6 bases from V and 0 bases from J, with 14 bases between. Per the germline V gene, CDR1 is LNHDA and CDR2 is SQIVND (reference sequence). The CDR3 region has the DNA TGTGCCAGTAGACCCATTTGGGGGACAACTAATGAAAAACTGTTTTTT. This encodes CASRPIWGTTNEKLFF.

This rearrangement joins TRBV5-1 to TRBJ1-2; 8 nucleotides agree with TRBD1. Per the germline V gene, CDR1 is SGHRS and CDR2 is YFSETQ. The CDR3 extends over 16 amino acids. Trimming took 0 bases from V and 2 from J; bases not matched to a gene: 6. CDR3 region: CASSLAYPGGNYGYTF. DNA of the CDR3: TGCGCCAGCAGCTTGGCCTATCCAGGGGGCAACTATGGCTACACCTTC.

CDR3 DNA sequence: TGTGCCAGCAGCTTAGGGGGATTTAATGAAAAACTGTTTTTT. Protein product: CASSLGGFNEKLFF. The V and J genes are TRBV7-2 and TRBJ1-4; D not certain. This CDR3 has 14 amino acids. The germline V gene has CDR1 SGHTA and CDR2 FQGNSA. The V end lost 1 base, the J end lost 4 bases, and 7 bases lay between the germline ends.

The genes are TRBV7-9 and TRBJ1-1; TRBD1 matches 8 bases. The V segment lost 3 bases and the J segment 4 bases; nucleotides outside the gene matches: 13. The germline CDR1 and CDR2 sequences are SEHNR and FQNEAQ (reference sequence). This CDR3 region has 17 residues. The CDR3 spells CASSFDGLGQVSTEAFF. The CDR3 DNA reads TGTGCCAGCAGCTTCGATGGACTGGGACAGGTGAGCACTGAAGCTTTCTTT. Based on the CDR3 plus reference TRBV7-9 and TRBJ1-1, the full variable domain is DTGVSQNPRHKITKRGQNVTFRCDPISEHNRLYWYRQTLGQGPEFLTYFQNEAQLEKSRLLSDRFSAERPKGSFSTLEIQRTEQGDSAMYLCASSFDGLGQVSTEAFFGQGTRLTVV.

V is TRBV4-1 and J is TRBJ1-5; D perhaps matches TRBD1 (5 bases). Germline CDR1 is MGHRA and CDR2 is YSYEKL. V was cut by 3 bases and J by 0 bases, with 12 bases left in between. CDR3 length: 16 amino acids. In DNA form, the CDR3 reads TGCGCCAGCAGCCAGGGGACGCTGGATAGCAATCAGCCCCAGCATTTT. This codes for CASSQGTLDSNQPQHF.

The chain employs TRBV28 and TRBJ1-1, with D tentatively TRBD1 (5 bases). Trimming cost V 1 base and J 4 bases, with 16 bases left between them. The CDR3 is 16 amino acids. The germline gives CDR1 MDHEN, CDR2 SYDVKM. CDR3 sequence (DNA): TGTGCCAGCAGTTTATTAAGGGTAGGCAGGGCCACTGAAGCTTTCTTT. It is translated as CASSLLRVGRATEAFF. The full variable domain, with the rest looked up from reference TRBV28 and TRBJ1-1, is DVKVTQSSRYLVKRTGEKVFLECVQDMDHENMFWYRQDPGLGLRLIYFSYDVKMKEKGDIPEGYSVSREKKERFSLILESASTNQTSMYLCASSLLRVGRATEAFFGQGTRLTVV.

The V and J genes are TRBV24-1 and TRBJ2-3; D is undetermined. V was shortened by 1 base and J by 3 bases, with 4 bases between the two germline ends. The germline V gene encodes CDR1 KGHDR and CDR2 SFDVKD. This CDR3 spans 13 amino acids. CDR3 nucleotides: TGTGCCACCAGTGATTTTAGTACAGATACGCAGTATTTT. Residues: CATSDFSTDTQYF.

The V and J genes are TRBV19 and TRBJ1-1; 7 bases map to TRBD1. This CDR3 has 17 amino acids. V shed 6 bases, J shed 1 base, and the junction held 14 bases outside the gene matches. Germline-derived CDR1 and CDR2 are LNHDA and SQIVND (reference sequence). DNA of the CDR3: TGTGCCAGTAGCGGGACAGCGGTAAGGGCAGGGAACACTGAAGCTTTCTTT. It is translated as CASSGTAVRAGNTEAFF.

V and J are TRBV9 and TRBJ2-3; 7 bases map to TRBD2. The germline V gene encodes CDR1 SGDLS and CDR2 YYNGEE. Trimming took 3 bases from V and 0 from J; bases not matched to a gene: 4. This CDR3 comprises 15 residues. The CDR3 sequence is CASSASAGSTDTQYF. CDR3 nucleotide sequence: TGTGCCAGCAGCGCGTCAGCGGGGAGCACAGATACGCAGTATTTT.

The V call is TRBV10-2, the J call TRBJ2-1, with 10 bases aligning to TRBD2. The CDR3 spans 15 residues. The junction had 10 bases not matched to a gene; V was cut back by 7 bases and J by 7 bases. The V gene's germline CDR1 is WSHSY and CDR2 SAAADI. CDR3 amino acids: CASTSGGAGRNEQFF. CDR3 coding DNA: TGCGCCAGCACCAGCGGGGGGGCCGGGAGGAATGAGCAGTTCTTC.